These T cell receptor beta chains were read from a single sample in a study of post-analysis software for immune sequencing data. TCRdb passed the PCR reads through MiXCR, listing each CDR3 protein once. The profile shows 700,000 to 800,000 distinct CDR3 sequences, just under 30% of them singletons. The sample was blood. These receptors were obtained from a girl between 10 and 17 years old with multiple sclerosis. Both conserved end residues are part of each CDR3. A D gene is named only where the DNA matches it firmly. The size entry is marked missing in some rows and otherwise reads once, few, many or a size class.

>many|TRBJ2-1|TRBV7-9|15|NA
TGTGCCAGCAGCTTAGACAGGGCCTCCTACAATGAGCAGTTCTTC
CASSLDRASYNEQFF
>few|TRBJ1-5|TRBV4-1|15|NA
TGCGCCAGCAGCCAAGACACAGGAGCCAATCAGCCCCAGCATTTT
CASSQDTGANQPQHF
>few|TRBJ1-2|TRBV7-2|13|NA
TGTGCCAGCAGCTTAAGAGGACAGATTTTCTACACCTTC
CASSLRGQIFYTF
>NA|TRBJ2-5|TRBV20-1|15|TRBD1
TGCAGTGCTAGAGATAGCCGGACAGGGACAGAGACCCAGTACTTC
CSARDSRTGTETQYF
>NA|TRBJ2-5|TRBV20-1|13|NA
TGCAGTGCTAATGGCGGACCCCGAGAGACCCAGTACTTC
CSANGGPRETQYF
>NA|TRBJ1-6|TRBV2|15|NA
TGTGCCAGCAGTGAGGAGGGGCCGTATAATTCACCCCTCCACTTT
CASSEEGPYNSPLHF
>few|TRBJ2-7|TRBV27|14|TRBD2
TGTGCCAGCAGTTTGGGGGGGTTCGGGTACGAGCAGTACTTC
CASSLGGFGYEQYF
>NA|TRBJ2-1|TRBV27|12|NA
TGTGCCAGCAGTTTACGGGGCTTTGAGCAGTTCTTC
CASSLRGFEQFF
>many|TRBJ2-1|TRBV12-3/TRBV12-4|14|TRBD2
TGTGCCAGCAGTCGGACTAGCGGTTACAATGAGCAGTTCTTC
CASSRTSGYNEQFF
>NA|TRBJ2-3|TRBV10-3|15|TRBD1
TGTGCCATCAGTAGAAACAGGGGGAACACAGATACGCAGTATTTT
CAISRNRGNTDTQYF
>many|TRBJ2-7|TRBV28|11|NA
TGTGCCAGCAGTCGGTTATACGAGCAGTACTTC
CASSRLYEQYF
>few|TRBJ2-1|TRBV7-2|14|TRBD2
TGTGCCAGCAGCTTAGTCCCCGAAGCGGGAGGGCAGTTCTTC
CASSLVPEAGGQFF
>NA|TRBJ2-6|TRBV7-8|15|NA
TGTGCCAGCAGCTTAGCGCATGGTGGGGCCAACGTCCTGACTTTC
CASSLAHGGANVLTF
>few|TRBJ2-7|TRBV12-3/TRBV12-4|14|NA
TGTGCCAGCAGACCGGGGAGCTCCTACAATGAGCAGTACTTC
CASRPGSSYNEQYF
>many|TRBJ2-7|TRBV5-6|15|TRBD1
TGTGCCAGCAGCCCCGGGACAGGGGACTCCTACGAGCAGTACTTC
CASSPGTGDSYEQYF
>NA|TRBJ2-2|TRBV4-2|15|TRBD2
TGTGCCAGCAGTACTAGCGGGAGGGCCCCCGGGGGGCTGTTTTTT
CASSTSGRAPGGLFF
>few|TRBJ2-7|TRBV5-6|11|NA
TGTGCCAGCGGGGCGAACTACGAGCAGTACTTC
CASGANYEQYF
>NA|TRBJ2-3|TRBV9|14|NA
TGTGCCAGCAGCGTAGCTCGGGCTACAGATACGCAGTATTTT
CASSVARATDTQYF
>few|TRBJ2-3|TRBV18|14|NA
TGTGCCAGCTCATCATACGGACAGTCAGATACGCAGTATTTT
CASSSYGQSDTQYF
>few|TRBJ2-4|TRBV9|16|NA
TGTGCCAGCAGCGTAGCCAGGGGACTTGCCCAAAACATTCAGTACTTC
CASSVARGLAQNIQYF
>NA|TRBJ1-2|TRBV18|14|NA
TGTGCCAGCTCACCGGAGGCGGGTGTATATGGCCACACCTTC
CASSPEAGVYGHTF
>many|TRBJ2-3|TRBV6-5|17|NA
TGTGCCAGCAGTCTCTCGGGCCTCAGTGCTAGCACAGATACGCAGTATTTT
CASSLSGLSASTDTQYF
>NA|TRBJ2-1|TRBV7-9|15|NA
TGTGCCAGCAGCCGCGCACTAGGGACCTTGAATGAGCAGTTCTTC
CASSRALGTLNEQFF
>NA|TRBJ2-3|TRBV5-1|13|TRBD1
TGCGCCACCACGACAGGGCGCACAGATACGCAGTATTTT
CATTTGRTDTQYF
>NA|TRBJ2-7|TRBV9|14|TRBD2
TGTGCCAGCAGCGCCGGCGGGAGCTCCTACGAGCAGTACTTC
CASSAGGSSYEQYF
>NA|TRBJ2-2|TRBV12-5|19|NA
TGTGCTAGTGGTTTGTTTCTCGGGGGAGCGGGGACAAGCGGCGGGGAGCTGTTTTTT
CASGLFLGGAGTSGGELFF
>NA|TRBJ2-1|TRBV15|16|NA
TGTGCCACCAGCAGAGATCCAGGGTCCGATTACAATGAGCAGTTCTTC
CATSRDPGSDYNEQFF
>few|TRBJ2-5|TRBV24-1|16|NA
TGTGCCACCAGTGCCTGGGGGACGGCGGGGCAAGAGACCCAGTACTTC
CATSAWGTAGQETQYF
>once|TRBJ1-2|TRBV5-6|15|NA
TGTGCCAGCAGCTTGGGCCGACGAAGCAACTATGGCTACACCTTC
CASSLGRRSNYGYTF
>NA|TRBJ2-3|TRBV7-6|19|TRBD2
TGTGCCAGCAGCTTAACTAGCGGGGGGGCCCTTCGAGGTTCAGATACGCAGTATTTT
CASSLTSGGALRGSDTQYF
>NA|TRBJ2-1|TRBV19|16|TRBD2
TGTGCCAGCAGCAGTTCTAGCGGGGGGGCCGTCTATGAGCAGTTCTTC
CASSSSSGGAVYEQFF
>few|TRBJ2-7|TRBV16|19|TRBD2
TGTGCCAGCAGCCGATCCCCGGGGACTAGCGGACTAAGCTCCTACGAGCAGTACTTC
CASSRSPGTSGLSSYEQYF
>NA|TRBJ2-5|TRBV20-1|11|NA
TGCAGTGTTGGCCGCGGGGAGACCCGGTACTTC
CSVGRGETRYF
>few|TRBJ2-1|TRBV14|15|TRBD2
TGTGCCAGCAGCCAGTGGCGGGGGAGCAACAATGAGCAGTTCTTC
CASSQWRGSNNEQFF
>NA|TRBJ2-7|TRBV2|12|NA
TGTGCCAGCCGGGCCCTCTACTACGAGCAGTACTTC
CASRALYYEQYF
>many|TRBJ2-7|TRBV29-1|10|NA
TGCAGCGGGCAAAATTACGAGCAGTACTTC
CSGQNYEQYF
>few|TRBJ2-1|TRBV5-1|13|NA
TGCGCCAGCAGCTTGGGGCTAGCACAAGAGCAGTTCTTC
CASSLGLAQEQFF
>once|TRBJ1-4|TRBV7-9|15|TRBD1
TGTGCCAGCAGCCCAGGACAGGGGATGAGTGAAAAACTGTTTTTT
CASSPGQGMSEKLFF
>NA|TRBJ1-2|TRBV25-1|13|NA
TGTGCCAGCATCGACCCCACCGGGAATGGCTACACCTTC
CASIDPTGNGYTF
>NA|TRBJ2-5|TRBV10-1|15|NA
TGCGCCAGCAGTGAGGTACAGGGAGGGGCAGAGACCCAGTACTTC
CASSEVQGGAETQYF
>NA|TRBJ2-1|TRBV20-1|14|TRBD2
TGCAGTGCTGCCCCCGGGACTAGCACGAATGAGCAGTTCTTC
CSAAPGTSTNEQFF
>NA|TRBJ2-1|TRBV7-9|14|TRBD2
TGTGCCACGAGAGGAGCGGGATCCTACAATGAGCAGTTCTTC
CATRGAGSYNEQFF
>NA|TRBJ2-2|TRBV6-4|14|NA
TGTGCCAGCAGCGCCGGACGGAACACCGGGGAGCGGTTTTTT
CASSAGRNTGERFF
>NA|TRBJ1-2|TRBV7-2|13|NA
TGTGCCAGCACGGCAGGGAGAAGCTATGGCTACACCTTC
CASTAGRSYGYTF
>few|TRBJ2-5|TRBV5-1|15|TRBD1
TGCGCCAGCAGCTTGAGCGGGACAGGGTACCAGACCCAGTACTTC
CASSLSGTGYQTQYF
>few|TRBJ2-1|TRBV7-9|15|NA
TGTGCCAGCACCCAAAGTGAATCAAGCAACAATGAGCAGTTCTTC
CASTQSESSNNEQFF
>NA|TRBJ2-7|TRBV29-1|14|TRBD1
TGCAGCGTTGAGCCGGGACAGGGTATCAACGAGCAGTACTTC
CSVEPGQGINEQYF
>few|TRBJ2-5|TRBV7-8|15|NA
TGTGCCAGCAGCTCGGACAGGGTTTTGGGAGCGGGAGAGTACTTC
CASSSDRVLGAGEYF
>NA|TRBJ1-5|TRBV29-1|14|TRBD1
TGCAGCGTTCTGCGACAGGGGGGCAATCAGCCCCAGCATTTT
CSVLRQGGNQPQHF
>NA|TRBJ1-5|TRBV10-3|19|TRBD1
TGTGCCATCAGTGCCCTGGGCGGACGGGACAGGGGCTCAAATCAGCCCCAGCATTTT
CAISALGGRDRGSNQPQHF
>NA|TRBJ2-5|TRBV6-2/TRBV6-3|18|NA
TGTGCCAGCATAGGGGCGAGGCGGGCCGCACCTATTGGAGAGACCCAGTACTTC
CASIGARRAAPIGETQYF
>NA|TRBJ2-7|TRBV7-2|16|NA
TGTGCCAGCAGCCCCGGTTCGAGGGACCGGGGGCACGAGCAGTACTTC
CASSPGSRDRGHEQYF
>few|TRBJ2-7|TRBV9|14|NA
TGTGCCAGCAGCGTAGAGATCAGGTCCTACGAGCAGTACTTC
CASSVEIRSYEQYF
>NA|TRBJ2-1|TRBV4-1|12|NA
TGCGCCAGCAGCCAAAATAAGGGTGAGCAGTTCTTC
CASSQNKGEQFF
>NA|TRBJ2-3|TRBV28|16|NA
TGTGCCAGCAGTTCCCCATTTCTGGGGAGTCCAGATACGCAGTATTTT
CASSSPFLGSPDTQYF
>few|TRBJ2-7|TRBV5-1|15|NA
TGCGCCAGCAGCTTGGTCCCAGAACTCTCCTACGAGCAGTACTTC
CASSLVPELSYEQYF
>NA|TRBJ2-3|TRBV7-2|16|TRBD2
TGTGCCAGCAGCAGAGGGTTGCTAGCGGCGGGAGATACGCAGTATTTT
CASSRGLLAAGDTQYF